The table lists the clone carrying this TCR beta chain with a few counts. Its specificity is not known. All of the isolated RNA was reverse transcribed, so expressed TCRB transcripts were sequenced. Repertoires were generated with immunoSEQ multiplex PCR, while TCRdb's copy carries only in-frame clones and drops some. The table shows more than 120,000 clones, with 10% occurring only once. The data were obtained in a study of beta chain features in type 1 diabetes. Broader study findings: There was no resolution here of whether HLA type influences TCRB rearrangement.

V dropped 2 bases and J dropped 1 base, with 9 bases sitting between them. This CDR3 region has 14 residues. Per the germline V gene, CDR1 is SGHNT and CDR2 is YYREEE (reference sequence). The source of this sequence is a man between 18 and 35 years old in good health. Source material: naive CD4+ T cells from blood. This rearrangement joins TRBV5-4 to TRBJ1-2; perhaps TRBD1 as D (5 bases). The CDR3 DNA is TGTGCCAGCAGCTTAGGCCAGGGTAACTATGGCTACACCTTC. It specifies CASSLGQGNYGYTF. Together with reference TRBV5-4 and TRBJ1-2, the CDR3 gives the full variable domain: ETGVTQSPTHLIKTRGQQVTLRCSSQSGHNTVSWYQQALGQGPQFIFQYYREEENGRGNFPPRFSGLQFPNYSSELNVNALELDDSALYLCASSLGQGNYGYTFGSGTRLTVV.